This entry lists 14 T cell receptor beta chains sequenced from one sample in a study of blood T cell repertoires in COVID-19. The method was immunoSEQ multiplex PCR; TCRdb's version includes in-frame clones alone and lacks a portion of them. The data contain a few hundred thousand clones, 70% to 85% of them seen just once; the ten biggest clones take up around 2.4%. Source material: peripheral blood. These receptors were collected from a man aged 40-49 years who had recovered from COVID-19.

The chain carries TRBV10-1 and TRBJ2-3; 10 bases are a match to TRBD2. CDR1 is WNHNN, CDR2 SYGVQD, per germline (reference sequence). Trimming cost V 8 bases and J 3 bases; bases outside gene matches: 5. The CDR3 totals 14 residues. The CDR3 region is CASASGRGTDTQYF. The DNA of the CDR3 is TGCGCCAGCGCTAGCGGGAGAGGTACAGATACGCAGTATTTT.

The table lists this clone with a few counts. The J gene is TRBJ1-2, the V gene TRBV3-1 (or the pseudogene TRBV3-2); 7 bases align to TRBD1. Per the germline V gene, CDR1 is LGHDT and CDR2 is YNNKEL (reference sequence). The CDR3 runs to 15 residues. With 5 bases clipped from V and 4 bases from J, the junction kept 10 bases outside the gene matches. The CDR3 DNA is TGTGCCAGCAGCATCCGACAGGGCAACGCCTATGGCTACACCTTC. Its translation is CASSIRQGNAYGYTF.

This chain uses TRBV5-5 with TRBJ1-4; a weak D match, TRBD1 (6 bases). The V end lost 2 bases, the J end lost 7 bases, and 9 bases lay between the germline ends. Germline V gene sequence: CDR1 SGHKS, CDR2 YYEKEE (reference sequence). The CDR3 extends over 13 amino acids. CDR3 nucleotide sequence: TGTGCCAGCAGCTTTGGCAGGGGTGAAAAACTGTTTTTT. As protein: CASSFGRGEKLFF.

This rearrangement joins TRBV7-9 to TRBJ2-3; tentatively, D is TRBD1 (5 bases). Trimming stripped 1 base from V and 3 bases from J, with 8 bases between. This CDR3 is 14 amino acids long. The V gene's germline CDR1 is SEHNR and CDR2 FQNEAQ (reference sequence). In DNA form, the CDR3 reads TGTGCCAGCAGCTTAGAGCAGGGAACAGATACGCAGTATTTT. Translation gives CASSLEQGTDTQYF.

The chain combines TRBV3-1 (or the pseudogene TRBV3-2) with TRBJ2-2, with TRBD1 as a possible D gene (5 bases). The CDR3 loop spans 17 amino acids. Germline V gives CDR1 LGHDT, CDR2 YNNKEL (reference sequence). V lost 3 bases to trimming and J lost 0 bases, with 14 bases between them. Here the CDR3 DNA reads TGTGCCAGCAGCCACCCCCCTCAGGGTCCGAACACCGGGGAGCTGTTTTTT. It codes for CASSHPPQGPNTGELFF.

The chain has TRBV19 and TRBJ1-1, with a weak D call TRBD1 (5 bases). The V end was cut by 7 bases, the J end by 7 bases, with 19 bases between. There are 14 residues in the CDR3. In germline, CDR1 is LNHDA, CDR2 SQIVND (reference sequence). CDR3 sequence reads: CASKWPGGRNEAFF. CDR3 bases: TGTGCCAGTAAATGGCCCGGGGGGAGGAATGAAGCTTTCTTT.

The chain links TRBV19 to TRBJ1-4, with 7 bases that match TRBD1. After removal of 5 bases from V and 4 bases from J, the junction contained 4 bases not matched to a gene. The CDR3 runs to 14 residues. Per germline, CDR1 LNHDA and CDR2 SQIVND (reference sequence). CDR3 protein: CASSFDRDNEKLFF. The CDR3 nucleotides are TGTGCCAGTAGTTTTGACAGGGATAATGAAAAACTGTTTTTT.

The J gene is TRBJ2-3, the V gene TRBV4-3, with a possible D match to TRBD2 (5 bases). The CDR3 has 19 residues. V lost 6 bases and J 0 bases, leaving 25 bases between the germline ends. Germline CDR1 reads LGHNA; CDR2 reads YSLEER. The CDR3 loop reads CASSPDLGGSSPSTDTQYF. CDR3 in DNA: TGCGCCAGCAGTCCTGATTTAGGTGGGAGTAGTCCTAGCACAGATACGCAGTATTTT.

The chain joins TRBV7-9 to TRBJ1-3; a possible D gene is TRBD1 (5 bases). Trimming left V 5 bases short and J 4 bases short, with 15 bases between. The CDR3 runs 15 residues. Germline assignment: CDR1 SEHNR and CDR2 FQNEAQ (reference sequence). The CDR3: CASSPPQGTGNTIYF. CDR3 bases: TGTGCCAGCAGCCCGCCCCAGGGAACCGGAAACACCATATATTTT.

The chain links TRBV4-3 to TRBJ1-2; 8 bases agree with TRBD1. The CDR3 is made up of 15 amino acids. CDR1 is LGHNA and CDR2 is YSLEER in the germline V gene. The V segment lost 8 bases and the J segment 5 bases; nucleotides outside the gene matches: 13. CDR3 protein: CASAPAAGGDYGYTF. CDR3 sequence (DNA): TGCGCCAGCGCTCCGGCGGCAGGGGGCGATTATGGCTACACCTTC.

The chain couples TRBV5-1 to TRBJ2-1; TRBD2 matches 14 bases. Germline assignment: CDR1 SGHRS and CDR2 YFSETQ. With 0 bases clipped from V and 9 bases from J, the junction kept 2 bases outside the gene matches. CDR3 length: 15 amino acids. In DNA, the CDR3 is TGCGCCAGCAGCTTGGTCGGGACTAGCGGGAGTGAGCAGTTCTTC. Protein: CASSLVGTSGSEQFF.

The chain employs TRBV5-4 and TRBJ1-1, with D possibly TRBD1 on 5 matching bases. Trimming removed 4 bases from V and 1 base from J, with 14 bases in between. Germline V CDR1 and CDR2: SGHNT, YYREEE (reference sequence). There are 15 residues in the CDR3. The CDR3 coding sequence is TGTGCCAGCAGCGCGGGAGATCAGGGGAACACTGAAGCTTTCTTT. Its translation is CASSAGDQGNTEAFF.

The chain links TRBV5-4 to TRBJ1-5; tentatively, D is TRBD1 (6 bases). There are 19 residues in the CDR3. The ends were cut back, 4 bases at V and 2 bases at J, with 25 bases in the middle. Per the germline V gene, CDR1 is SGHNT and CDR2 is YYREEE (reference sequence). CDR3 region: CASSPNGGGSEGGNQPQHF. As DNA, the CDR3 is TGTGCCAGCAGCCCGAACGGGGGGGGCTCAGAAGGTGGCAATCAGCCCCAGCATTTT.

This chain connects TRBV7-2 to TRBJ2-1; 7 nucleotides align to TRBD2. The CDR3 contains 13 residues. V trimming: 5 bases; J trimming: 11 bases; junction bases outside the gene matches: 9. Germline V gives CDR1 SGHTA, CDR2 FQGNSA. CDR3 in amino acids: CASSPSLAEKQFF. DNA of the CDR3: TGTGCCAGCAGCCCCTCTCTAGCGGAAAAGCAGTTCTTC. Full variable domain (missing parts from reference TRBV7-2 and TRBJ2-1): GAGVSQSPSNKVTEKGKDVELRCDPISGHTALYWYRQSLGQGLEFLIYFQGNSAPDKSGLPSDRFSAERTGGSVSTLTIQRTQQEDSAVYLCASSPSLAEKQFFGPGTRLTVL.